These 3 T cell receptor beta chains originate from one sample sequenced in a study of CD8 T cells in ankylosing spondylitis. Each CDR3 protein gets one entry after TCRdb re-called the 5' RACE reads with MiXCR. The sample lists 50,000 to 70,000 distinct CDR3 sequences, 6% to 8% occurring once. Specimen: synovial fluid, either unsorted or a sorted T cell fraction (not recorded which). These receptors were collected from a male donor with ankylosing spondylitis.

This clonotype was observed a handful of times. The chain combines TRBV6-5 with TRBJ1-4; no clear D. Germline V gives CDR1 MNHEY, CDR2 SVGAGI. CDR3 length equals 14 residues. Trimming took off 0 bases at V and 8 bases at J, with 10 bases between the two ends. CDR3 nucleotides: TGTGCCAGCAGTTACTCTGGTTCCTCAGAAAAACTGTTTTTT. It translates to CASSYSGSSEKLFF.

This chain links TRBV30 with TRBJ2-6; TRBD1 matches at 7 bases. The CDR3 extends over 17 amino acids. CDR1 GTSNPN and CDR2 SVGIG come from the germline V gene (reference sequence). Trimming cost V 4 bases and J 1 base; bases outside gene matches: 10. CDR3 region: CAWKRDRVRSGANVLTF. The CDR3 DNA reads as TGTGCCTGGAAACGCGACAGGGTGCGTTCTGGGGCCAACGTCCTGACTTTC.

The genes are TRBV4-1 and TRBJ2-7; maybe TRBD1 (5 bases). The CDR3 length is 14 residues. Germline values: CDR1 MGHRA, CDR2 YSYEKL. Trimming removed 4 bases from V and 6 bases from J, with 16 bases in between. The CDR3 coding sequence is TGCGCCAGCAGCCCCGCCGGCAGGGAAAGCGAGCAGTACTTC. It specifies CASSPAGRESEQYF.